The subject of this entry is one T cell receptor (beta chain). Blood draws occurred at baseline, cycle 4 day 1, and cycle 7 day 1. The source of the sample is a study of OX40 agonist ivuxolimab in advanced cancers. Study context: Ivuxolimab was administered intravenously to patients at 0.01 to 10 mg/kg every 2 weeks.

Germline loops: CDR1 MNHNS, CDR2 SASEGT. Trimming cost V 0 bases and J 2 bases; bases outside gene matches: 7. The CDR3 runs to 16 residues. Using immunoSEQ multiplex PCR, the repertoire was profiled, and TCRdb retains in-frame clones only, with some absent. This sample has about 61,000 clones, with 89% found just once. This sequence was found in an adult with an advanced solid tumor such as melanoma, head and neck, liver or kidney cancer. The gene calls are TRBV6-1 and TRBJ2-7, with TRBD1 identical over 7 bases. Here the sequenced sample was CD4+ or CD8+ T cells sorted from blood, taken in a trial of the OX40 agonist ivuxolimab. The chain's CDR3 is CASSEAGEGQAYEQYF. DNA of the CDR3: TGTGCCAGCAGTGAAGCGGGGGAAGGACAGGCCTACGAGCAGTACTTC.